This TCR beta chain was recorded in a study of beta chain features in type 1 diabetes. As for the study in general: Summed over all samples, the examined sorted cells came to about 110 million.

Study conclusions and caveats: A possible short-template PCR bias applies equally to patients and controls. The study found moderately but significantly shorter TCRB CDR3s in all four CD4+ subsets of Type 1 diabetes patients.

The CDR3 contains 14 residues. Germline V gene sequence: CDR1 LGHNA, CDR2 YSLEER. Trimming removed 4 bases from V and 6 bases from J, with 16 bases in between. Of note for this clone: Its specificity is not known.

Since all of the isolated RNA was reverse transcribed, expressed TCRB transcripts were what got sequenced. TCRdb keeps only in-frame clones here, not all; method: immunoSEQ multiplex PCR. In the table there are approximately 340,000 clones, around 15% of which are singletons. This receptor was obtained from a woman under 30 in good health. This rearrangement joins TRBV4-3 to TRBJ2-7, with D tentatively TRBD2 (6 bases). Source material: naive CD4+ T cells from blood. DNA of the CDR3: TGCGCCAGCAGCCGGAGAGTGGGGGGTGGCGAGCAGTACTTC. It encodes CASSRRVGGGEQYF.